This T cell receptor (beta chain) was captured in a study of blood T cell repertoires in COVID-19. In the study overall: Samples of COVID-19 (acute and convalescent) were obtained from the United States, Italy and Spain. From T cells, B-cell-depleted T cells, or PBMCs came the material, which was cDNA or gDNA.

Original analysis: For nucleated cells, counts were estimated from reference gene primer amplification. Measured with immunoSEQ multiplex PCR; TCRdb has only the in-frame clones, and not every one. D and trimming were read from the DNA, whereas the V and J calls and clone size are those reported in that table. The sample comprises about 170,000 clones, 82% of which are singletons, and over 9.5% rests with the top ten. The length of the CDR3 is 13 residues. The ends lost 3 bases at V and 4 bases at J; junction bases unmatched: 3. Germline V gene data show CDR1 as SGDLS and CDR2 as YYNGEE. The chain combines TRBV9 with TRBJ2-5, with 7 bases fitting TRBD2. The sequencing sample was made of peripheral blood. This TCR was sampled from a woman older than 75 with active or convalescent COVID-19. The CDR3 sequence: CASSARLAETQYF. CDR3 coding DNA: TGTGCCAGCAGCGCCCGACTAGCAGAGACCCAGTACTTC.